This TCR beta chain was profiled in a study of T-cell reconstitution after alpha-beta-depleted transplantation in children. This clonotype came up a few times. During its preparation, the TCRbeta library received unique molecular identifiers. MiXCR, run by TCRdb on the PCR reads, gives a single entry per CDR3 protein. The profile covers hundreds of thousands of distinct CDR3 sequences, with approximately 13% appearing a single time and about 6% taken by the ten largest. V was cut by 6 bases and J by 4 bases, with 11 bases left in between. CDR3 length equals 13 residues. This chain joins TRBV12-3 or TRBV12-4 and TRBJ2-3; no clear D. The clonotype originates from a human donor who donated a stem cell graft to a child with combined immunodeficiency. The sample was PBMCs from the stem cell graft donor, taken from the stem cell graft. CDR3 in amino acids: CASSSIGPDTQYF. DNA of the CDR3: TGTGCCAGCAGCTCTATCGGGCCAGATACGCAGTATTTT.